These T cell receptor beta chains were read from a single sample in a study of regulatory T cells in long-lasting Graves disease. TCRdb called the multiplex PCR reads again in MiXCR, with one record for every CDR3 protein. This repertoire shows around 510,000 distinct CDR3 sequences, more than 20% found once; its top ten account for 7% to 10%. The input for sequencing was peripheral blood mononuclear cells (PBMCs), taken when the disease was refractory, from a patient treated with antithyroid drugs. These receptors came from a female donor with Graves disease. Each CDR3 is given with its conserved first and last residue. A D gene is named only where the DNA matches it firmly. Size tells how often a clone was seen (once, few, many) or the class of an expanded clone, and some rows leave it out.

V: TRBV6-1
J: TRBJ1-5
D: NA
size: few
CDR3: CASSPRFRFNQPQHF
DNA: TGTGCCAGCAGTCCGCGTTTCAGGTTCAATCAGCCCCAGCATTTT

V: TRBV11-2
J: TRBJ2-7
D: NA
size: many
CDR3: CASSYEGPYEQYF
DNA: TGTGCCAGCAGTTACGAGGGGCCCTACGAGCAGTACTTC

V: TRBV19
J: TRBJ2-3
D: NA
size: NA
CDR3: CASSIGAGHTDTQYF
DNA: TGTGCCAGTAGTATTGGGGCAGGTCACACAGATACGCAGTATTTT

V: TRBV2
J: TRBJ2-7
D: NA
size: many
CDR3: CASGRGAGAADEQYF
DNA: TGTGCCAGCGGTCGGGGGGCGGGAGCGGCGGATGAGCAGTACTTC

V: TRBV27
J: TRBJ2-5
D: TRBD1
size: many
CDR3: CASSLRDRGGETQYF
DNA: TGTGCCAGCAGTTTACGGGACAGGGGCGGTGAGACCCAGTACTTC

V: TRBV6-1
J: TRBJ1-2
D: TRBD1
size: few
CDR3: CASSKTGGYYGYTF
DNA: TGTGCCAGCAGCAAGACAGGGGGCTACTATGGCTACACCTTC

V: TRBV30
J: TRBJ2-7
D: NA
size: NA
CDR3: CAWSFGRDEQYF
DNA: TGTGCCTGGTCCTTCGGCCGGGACGAGCAGTACTTC

V: TRBV15
J: TRBJ2-7
D: NA
size: NA
CDR3: CATSRGTASYEQYF
DNA: TGTGCCACCAGCAGAGGTACGGCCTCCTACGAGCAGTACTTC

V: TRBV28
J: TRBJ2-7
D: NA
size: many
CDR3: CASSFNSGLDEQYF
DNA: TGTGCCAGCAGCTTCAACAGCGGTCTCGACGAGCAGTACTTC

V: TRBV18
J: TRBJ2-7
D: NA
size: NA
CDR3: CASSPRAGEYEQYF
DNA: TGTGCCAGCTCACCACGGGCAGGGGAATACGAGCAGTACTTC

V: TRBV5-1
J: TRBJ1-1
D: NA
size: many
CDR3: CASSLQGNTEAFF
DNA: TGTGCCAGCAGCCTACAGGGGAACACTGAAGCTTTCTTT

V: TRBV7-2
J: TRBJ2-7
D: TRBD2
size: few
CDR3: CASSFSSGYEQYF
DNA: TGTGCCAGCAGCTTCTCTAGCGGATACGAGCAGTACTTC

V: TRBV19
J: TRBJ2-5
D: NA
size: NA
CDR3: CASSIDQRETQYF
DNA: TGTGCCAGTAGTATAGATCAGAGGGAGACCCAGTACTTC

V: TRBV5-1
J: TRBJ2-1
D: TRBD1
size: NA
CDR3: CASSLISSGTGNEQFF
DNA: TGCGCCAGCAGCCTAATATCGAGCGGGACAGGGAATGAGCAGTTCTTC

V: TRBV6-1
J: TRBJ2-7
D: TRBD2
size: many
CDR3: CATSRGEGSYEQYF
DNA: TGTGCCACCTCCCGGGGGGAGGGATCCTACGAGCAGTACTTC

V: TRBV28
J: TRBJ2-1
D: TRBD2
size: NA
CDR3: CASTGGRWNEQFF
DNA: TGTGCCAGCACGGGAGGGCGGTGGAATGAGCAGTTCTTC

V: TRBV19
J: TRBJ2-1
D: NA
size: few
CDR3: CASSIGGFTGNEQFF
DNA: TGTGCCAGTAGTATTGGAGGCTTTACAGGCAATGAGCAGTTCTTC

V: TRBV4-1
J: TRBJ2-5
D: NA
size: NA
CDR3: CASSLGLSETQYF
DNA: TGCGCCAGCAGCCTGGGGTTGTCAGAGACCCAGTACTTC

V: TRBV7-8
J: TRBJ2-2
D: TRBD2
size: many
CDR3: CASSPGLATGELFF
DNA: TGTGCCAGCAGCCCGGGACTAGCGACCGGGGAGCTGTTTTTT

V: TRBV5-1
J: TRBJ2-5
D: TRBD2
size: few
CDR3: CASSATSGREETQYF
DNA: TGCGCCAGCAGTGCGACTAGCGGGAGGGAAGAGACCCAGTACTTC

V: TRBV12-3/TRBV12-4
J: TRBJ1-2
D: NA
size: many
CDR3: CASSDSGENYGYTF
DNA: TGTGCCAGCAGTGACAGTGGGGAAAACTATGGCTACACCTTC

V: TRBV28
J: TRBJ2-6
D: NA
size: many
CDR3: CATRTASFSGANVLTF
DNA: TGTGCCACCCGGACAGCGAGCTTCTCTGGGGCCAACGTCCTGACTTTC

V: TRBV7-2
J: TRBJ2-7
D: NA
size: many
CDR3: CASSLVKGPDYEQYF
DNA: TGTGCCAGCAGCTTAGTAAAGGGGCCCGACTACGAGCAGTACTTC

V: TRBV9
J: TRBJ2-7
D: TRBD2
size: few
CDR3: CASSVGPGLAGPEQYF
DNA: TGTGCCAGCAGCGTAGGTCCGGGACTAGCGGGACCCGAGCAGTACTTC

V: TRBV27
J: TRBJ2-3
D: NA
size: NA
CDR3: CASREPGRSDTQYF
DNA: TGTGCCAGCAGGGAACCGGGGCGTTCAGATACGCAGTATTTT

V: TRBV6-1
J: TRBJ1-3
D: NA
size: few
CDR3: CASSGQHHSGNTIYF
DNA: TGTGCCAGCAGTGGACAGCATCACTCTGGAAACACCATATATTTT

V: TRBV25-1
J: TRBJ2-6
D: TRBD1
size: many
CDR3: CASSEPLTGSNSGANVLTF
DNA: TGTGCCAGCAGTGAACCTTTGACAGGGTCGAACTCTGGGGCCAACGTCCTGACTTTC

V: TRBV27
J: TRBJ2-7
D: NA
size: NA
CDR3: CASRSTGDHEQYF
DNA: TGTGCCAGCAGATCAACGGGGGACCACGAGCAGTACTTC

V: TRBV7-2
J: TRBJ2-3
D: NA
size: many
CDR3: CASSTTDTQYF
DNA: TGTGCCAGCAGCACCACAGATACGCAGTATTTT

V: TRBV5-1
J: TRBJ2-7
D: NA
size: few
CDR3: CASSLVVTTEQYF
DNA: TGCGCCAGCAGCTTGGTCGTCACGACCGAGCAGTACTTC

V: TRBV12-3/TRBV12-4
J: TRBJ2-4
D: TRBD2
size: many
CDR3: CASSRRTSGSLGNIQYF
DNA: TGTGCCAGCAGTCGACGGACTAGCGGGAGTCTCGGAAACATTCAGTACTTC

V: TRBV28
J: TRBJ1-1
D: NA
size: many
CDR3: CASSRGITEAFF
DNA: TGTGCCAGCAGCCGGGGAATCACTGAAGCTTTCTTT

V: TRBV28
J: TRBJ2-5
D: NA
size: many
CDR3: CASSSGDLRETQYF
DNA: TGTGCCAGCAGTTCCGGGGATCTGAGGGAGACCCAGTACTTC